This T cell receptor (beta chain) is from a study of blood T cell repertoires in COVID-19 (dated by TCRdb to between 2020 and 2021). Context from the whole study: The collaborator samples originated in the United States, Italy and Spain and spanned the acute and convalescent phases of COVID-19. Samples came from the ongoing ImmuneRACE study (first 160 participants) plus 1,254 subjects from 6 global collaborators. The dataset comprised deeply sampled blood TCRbeta repertoires from subjects exposed to, actively infected with, or recovered from COVID-19. HLA class I and class II types, where available, came from metadata supplied by the sample provider rather than from assay-based typing. The material from the prospective study consisted of cDNA or gDNA derived from T cells, B-cell-depleted T cells, or PBMCs. A de-identified subject ID, COVID-19 status, age in years and sex were almost always included in the sample metadata. The repertoires were released in a freely available public database meant as a resource for research on the immune response to SARS-CoV-2. Study-wide conclusions, independent of this receptor: The quantity of clinical and demographic metadata differed by source and by participant and was supplied without curation.

The germline V gene (reference sequence) yields MNHNY for CDR1 and SVGAGI for CDR2. Between the V and J ends, shortened by 4 bases and 7 bases respectively, the junction contains 5 bases. From cysteine to phenylalanine, the CDR3 is 11 amino acids long. Here the CDR3 DNA is all that survives: 33 bases in frame from base 1. The collaborating institutions used their own protocols to collect whole blood in K2EDTA tubes. Collaborator samples were shipped for TCRbeta analysis as frozen whole blood, isolated PBMCs, or DNA extracted from either sample type. TCRbeta CDR3 regions were amplified from genomic DNA using the immunoSEQ Assay, a bias-controlled multiplex PCR. Per the original workflow: Nucleated cell counts per sample were estimated from amplification of reference gene primers within the assay. To quantify the absolute abundance of each unique TCRbeta CDR3 rearrangement, sequence reads were collapsed and filtered. For each sample, productive Simpson clonality was calculated as the square root of Simpson's diversity index over productive rearrangements. This immuneACCESS table, as held by TCRdb, lists in-frame sequences with V and J called but not all clones. Of the missing ones, under half trace to an unresolved V gene in checked studies; the others have no known cause. The D gene and trimming were derived from the DNA, and the V and J assignments and clone size from that table. This sample gives 35,000 to 50,000 clones in total; 76% of them show up just once. 8.5% to 9% of the sample is in the top ten clones.

A remark on this clone: No antigen is known for it. Per-nucleotide qualities are absent, and no much larger clonotype sits a single base away.

This TCR derives from a man aged 70-80 years with active or convalescent COVID-19. Sequences were obtained from peripheral blood. Here the chain combines TRBV6-6 and TRBJ2-1, with the D gene call left open. The CDR3 region has the sequence CASSSLNEQFF. The base sequence is TGTGCCAGCAGTTCGTTAAATGAGCAGTTCTTC.